Listed below are T cell receptor beta chains from one sample, sequenced in a study of blood T cell repertoires in COVID-19. This table comes from immunoSEQ multiplex PCR, and its TCRdb copy is limited to in-frame clones, with some not included. The sample lists approximately 270,000 clones; more than 75% were seen once. Sequenced input: peripheral blood. The receptors originated from a man aged 35-49 years with active or convalescent COVID-19. CDR3s include the opening cysteine and the closing phenylalanine or tryptophan. D genes are given only for firm matches. Clone size appears in some rows only: once, few, many, or a class for an expanded clone.

j_call	v_call	clone_size	d_call	cdr3_aa	cdr3_nt
TRBJ2-3	TRBV11-3	NA	NA	CASGPLGTAGDTQYF	TGTGCCAGCGGGCCCCTCGGGACTGCCGGAGATACGCAGTATTTT
TRBJ2-1	TRBV4-2	once	TRBD2	CASSSAGEYNEQFF	TGTGCCAGCAGCTCAGCGGGGGAGTACAATGAGCAGTTCTTC
TRBJ1-1	TRBV19	once	NA	CASSQQGGTEAFF	TGTGCCAGTAGTCAGCAGGGAGGGACTGAAGCTTTCTTT
TRBJ2-3	TRBV24-1	NA	NA	CATSDRTVADTQYF	TGTGCCACCAGTGATCGGACAGTTGCGGATACGCAGTATTTT
TRBJ1-2	TRBV19	NA	NA	CASTRAGRYFYTF	TGTGCCAGTACCCGGGCGGGTCGATACTTCTACACCTTC
TRBJ1-4	TRBV3-1/TRBV3-2	NA	TRBD1	CASSPRQGEKLFF	TGTGCCAGCAGTCCTAGACAGGGAGAAAAACTGTTTTTT
TRBJ2-7	TRBV6-6	NA	TRBD1	CASSYGTGRREQYF	TGTGCCAGCAGTTACGGGACAGGGAGACGGGAGCAGTACTTC
TRBJ1-2	TRBV25-1	few	TRBD1	CASSDRTGGTYGYTF	TGTGCCAGCAGTGACCGGACAGGGGGCACCTATGGCTACACCTTC
TRBJ1-2	TRBV13	NA	NA	CASSGGVGTHRYGYTF	TGTGCCAGCAGCGGGGGAGTCGGGACACACCGGTACGGCTACACCTTC
TRBJ1-6	TRBV4-1	NA	NA	CASSQDSKGDLHF	TGCGCCAGCAGCCAAGATTCCAAGGGGGACCTCCACTTT
TRBJ2-7	TRBV19	NA	TRBD1	CASSIQPPGQGARYEQYF	TGTGCCAGTAGTATACAACCCCCGGGACAGGGGGCAAGATACGAGCAGTACTTC
TRBJ2-3	TRBV6-6	NA	NA	CASRSGGSSTDTQYF	TGTGCCAGCAGGAGTGGGGGGAGTAGCACAGATACGCAGTATTTT
TRBJ2-7	TRBV18	once	TRBD2	CASSNDRTRAGEQYF	TGTGCCAGCTCCAACGATCGGACTAGAGCTGGCGAGCAGTACTTC
TRBJ2-3	TRBV28	NA	TRBD2	CASSLTSGGLTDTQYF	TGTGCCAGCAGTTTGACTAGCGGGGGACTCACAGATACGCAGTATTTT
TRBJ1-1	TRBV2	NA	NA	CASSLDGDTEAFF	TGTGCCAGTAGCCTGGACGGGGACACTGAAGCTTTCTTT
TRBJ1-3	TRBV4-1	NA	NA	CASSQGGASGNTIYF	TGCGCCAGCAGCCAAGGAGGAGCTTCCGGAAACACCATATATTTT
TRBJ1-6	TRBV12-3/TRBV12-4	NA	NA	CASSFSSPLHF	TGTGCCAGCAGTTTCAGTTCACCCCTCCACTTT
TRBJ1-6	TRBV12-3/TRBV12-4	NA	NA	CASSFESNSPLHF	TGTGCCAGCAGTTTCGAGAGTAATTCACCCCTCCACTTT
TRBJ1-1	TRBV5-6	once	TRBD1	CASSLTGGTREAFF	TGTGCCAGCAGCTTGACAGGGGGCACGAGAGAAGCTTTCTTT
TRBJ1-5	TRBV12-5	NA	NA	CASGFWVANQPQHF	TGTGCTAGTGGTTTTTGGGTAGCCAATCAGCCCCAGCATTTT
TRBJ2-5	TRBV2	NA	TRBD2	CASSLLAMETQYF	TGTGCCAGCAGCCTACTAGCGATGGAGACCCAGTACTTC
TRBJ1-1	TRBV25-1	NA	NA	CATLSTEAFF	TGTGCCACCCTAAGCACTGAAGCTTTCTTT
TRBJ2-5	TRBV7-9	once	NA	CASSAGQYQETQYF	TGTGCCAGCAGCGCGGGACAGTACCAAGAGACCCAGTACTTC
TRBJ2-3	TRBV5-1	NA	TRBD2	CASSGTSGRAGSTDTQYF	TGCGCCAGCAGCGGGACTAGCGGGAGGGCCGGGAGCACAGATACGCAGTATTTT
TRBJ2-7	TRBV25-1	NA	TRBD1	CASSEFSGGGYEQYF	TGTGCCAGCAGTGAATTTTCAGGGGGCGGGTACGAGCAGTACTTC
TRBJ1-6	TRBV6-5	NA	NA	CASGTEKNSPLHF	TGTGCCAGCGGAACGGAGAAAAATTCACCCCTCCACTTT
TRBJ1-4	TRBV14	NA	TRBD1	CASSQFGSVGQLFF	TGTGCCAGCAGCCAGTTCGGCTCAGTGGGACAGCTGTTTTTT
TRBJ1-1	TRBV29-1	once	TRBD1	CSAAPGTGNTEAFF	TGCAGCGCTGCCCCCGGGACAGGAAACACTGAAGCTTTCTTT
TRBJ2-2	TRBV6-5	few	TRBD1	CASRRGQGNTGELFF	TGTGCCAGCAGGCGTGGACAGGGGAACACCGGGGAGCTGTTTTTT
TRBJ2-7	TRBV27	NA	TRBD1	CASSPPGQPYEQYF	TGTGCCAGCAGTCCGCCGGGACAGCCCTACGAGCAGTACTTC
TRBJ2-7	TRBV6-5	NA	NA	CASGITTGSVYF	TGTGCCAGCGGGATTACGACAGGTTCGGTGTACTTC
TRBJ1-2	TRBV9	few	TRBD1	CASSYGTGGIYGYTF	TGTGCCAGCAGCTATGGGACAGGGGGTATCTATGGCTACACCTTC
TRBJ1-5	TRBV3-1/TRBV3-2	once	NA	CASSQGGLWGYSNQPQHF	TGTGCCAGCAGCCAGGGAGGACTGTGGGGTTATAGCAATCAGCCCCAGCATTTT
TRBJ2-3	TRBV24-1	few	NA	CATNSGYSTDTQYF	TGTGCCACCAACAGTGGATATAGCACAGATACGCAGTATTTT
TRBJ2-1	TRBV29-1	NA	TRBD2	CSVGKRLAGVSEQFF	TGCAGCGTTGGAAAAAGACTAGCGGGAGTCAGCGAGCAGTTCTTC
TRBJ2-3	TRBV10-3	NA	NA	CAISESTGTDTQYF	TGTGCCATCAGTGAGTCGACTGGCACAGATACGCAGTATTTT
TRBJ1-5	TRBV5-1	NA	TRBD1	CASSLGASGTGTYSNQPQHF	TGCGCCAGCAGCTTGGGGGCGTCCGGGACAGGGACCTATAGCAATCAGCCCCAGCATTTT
TRBJ1-3	TRBV30	once	NA	CAWSELTIYF	TGTGCCTGGTCTGAGCTCACCATATATTTT
TRBJ1-1	TRBV29-1	NA	TRBD1	CSVVGTDGRNTEAFF	TGCAGCGTTGTGGGGACAGACGGGCGAAACACTGAAGCTTTCTTT
TRBJ2-5	TRBV28	few	TRBD1	CASSSTGDQETQYF	TGTGCCAGCAGTTCAACAGGGGATCAAGAGACCCAGTACTTC
TRBJ1-6	TRBV5-1	NA	NA	CASSLDGGGANSPLHF	TGCGCCAGCAGCTTGGACGGCGGAGGGGCCAATTCACCCCTCCACTTT
TRBJ2-7	TRBV30	once	TRBD1	CAWSRDRAREQYF	TGTGCCTGGAGTAGGGACAGGGCGCGCGAGCAGTACTTC
TRBJ2-7	TRBV27	many	NA	CASSLSIPIPGFSYEQYF	TGTGCCAGCAGTTTATCGATCCCGATCCCGGGATTCTCCTACGAGCAGTACTTC
TRBJ1-1	TRBV27	NA	NA	CASSLKAVHTEAFF	TGTGCCAGCAGTTTAAAAGCGGTTCACACTGAAGCTTTCTTT
TRBJ2-1	TRBV5-1	NA	NA	CASSLDGGSYNEQFF	TGCGCCAGCAGCTTGGATGGGGGGTCCTACAATGAGCAGTTCTTC
TRBJ2-1	TRBV21-1	few	NA	CASSIGILAGGGYNEQFF	TGTGCCAGCAGCATAGGAATACTAGCGGGAGGAGGGTACAATGAGCAGTTCTTC
TRBJ2-7	TRBV5-1	NA	TRBD2	CASSEASGPYEQYF	TGCGCCAGCAGCGAGGCTAGCGGACCCTACGAGCAGTACTTC
TRBJ1-2	TRBV2	NA	NA	CASSPRGEGIYGYTF	TGTGCCAGCAGTCCACGCGGGGAGGGTATCTATGGCTACACCTTC
TRBJ1-2	TRBV5-6	NA	NA	CASSRQIPNYGYTF	TGTGCCAGCAGCCGACAGATTCCTAACTATGGCTACACCTTC